This T cell receptor (beta chain) was recorded in a study of T cells in Graves' hyperthyroidism and ophthalmopathy. Study background: Before any treatment, at initial diagnosis, peripheral blood was collected.

Germline assignment: CDR1 GTSNPN and CDR2 SVGIG (reference sequence). V dropped 2 bases and J dropped 11 bases, with 21 bases sitting between them. The CDR3 has 14 amino acids. In the ophthalmopathy cohort, Clinical Activity Score was at least 3, NOSPECS grade at least 4, and duration under 3 months. The authors obtained PBMCs from around 10 ml of fresh peripheral blood. RNA transcripts served as the template for amplifying TCR beta CDR3 regions. Researchers ran a first-round RT-PCR on the TCR CDR3 using the HTBI primer set. One entry per CDR3 protein results from TCRdb running MiXCR on the multiplex PCR reads. The sample has about 600,000 distinct CDR3 sequences, 11% to 15% seen once.

The chain carries TRBV30 and TRBJ1-1; D not certain. The sequence was obtained from a woman in her late teens or twenties with Graves' ophthalmopathy. The sample comprised blood. The DNA of the CDR3 is TGTGCCTGGAGTTTATTCGGAATCTACCCTGGTGCTTTCTTT. Residues: CAWSLFGIYPGAFF.